This is a list of T cell receptor beta chains from one sample in a study of cytomegalovirus exposure and HLA in healthy donors. This table comes from immunoSEQ multiplex PCR, and its TCRdb copy is limited to in-frame clones, with some not included. The sample records 100,000 to 150,000 clones, around 80% being singletons. Input material: PBMCs. The origin of the receptors is a man aged 25 to 45 in good health and CMV-seropositive. Each CDR3 is given without its conserved first and last residue.

cdr3_length	v_call	j_call	cdr3_aa
13	TRBV6-5	TRBJ1-5	ASSRTVQNNQPQH
11	TRBV29-1	TRBJ1-4	SVAGQGDEKLF
13	TRBV9	TRBJ1-1	ASSVEGLQWTEAF
12	TRBV15	TRBJ1-5	ATSSTVEGQPQH
13	TRBV4-1	TRBJ1-4	ASSQPGASNEKLF
12	TRBV6-5	TRBJ1-1	ASSYSIQNVEAF
16	TRBV10-3	TRBJ2-5	AISESILAEVGQETQY
13	TRBV5-1	TRBJ2-3	ASSALAGVKDTQY
12	TRBV6-1	TRBJ2-7	ASSAGRTGGVQY
16	TRBV5-1	TRBJ2-6	ASSLSVTGSSGANVLT
11	TRBV6-5	TRBJ2-1	ASSIAGGNEQF
12	TRBV9	TRBJ2-1	ASSVAGGRDEQF
9	TRBV25-1	TRBJ2-7	ASSESGEQY
14	TRBV30	TRBJ2-3	AWSLGLAGGTDTQY
12	TRBV5-1	TRBJ2-2	ASSLSLDTGELF
16	TRBV7-3	TRBJ2-5	ASSIVRQGDMYQETQY
13	TRBV5-4	TRBJ1-1	ASSKTPQGGTEAF
12	TRBV5-1	TRBJ1-1	ASSLAGGATEAF
9	TRBV30	TRBJ1-3	AHSTGNTIY
13	TRBV10-3	TRBJ2-1	AISERGQGAAEQF
13	TRBV4-3	TRBJ2-7	ASRYHGQGSYEQY
10	TRBV16	TRBJ2-1	ASSRQNNEQF
11	TRBV10-3	TRBJ2-7	AILAGGGHEQY
14	TRBV25-1	TRBJ2-1	ASSERGTGMFHEQF
12	TRBV6-1	TRBJ2-3	ASRWTQAADTQY
12	TRBV18	TRBJ1-2	ASSGTGQGDGYT
14	TRBV5-1	TRBJ2-1	ASRWTGTSGSNEQF
14	TRBV4-3	TRBJ2-7	ASSYLLNAGAYEQY
17	TRBV5-4	TRBJ2-4	ASSLKGTGGGWAKNIQY
13	TRBV28	TRBJ2-3	ASSRTFSGTDTQY
15	TRBV5-4	TRBJ1-1	ASTTGGGAPGDAEAF
11	TRBV6-1	TRBJ1-2	ASSDPTPYGYT
13	TRBV10-2	TRBJ2-2	ASKEVAVGIGELF
13	TRBV27	TRBJ2-1	ASSLSSGTYNEQF
12	TRBV6-5	TRBJ2-1	ASIGLAGGGEQF
11	TRBV5-6	TRBJ1-4	ASSFSPGRELF
12	TRBV6-1	TRBJ1-2	ASSEGPVNYGYT
17	TRBV29-1	TRBJ2-3	SVEETLTSGRSSTDTQY
14	TRBV5-4	TRBJ2-3	ASSLGGRSSTDTQY
11	TRBV5-1	TRBJ2-2	ASSFTASGELF
13	TRBV7-9	TRBJ1-2	ASSLGSGVTGGYT
11	TRBV2	TRBJ1-2	ASSETAPGGYT
11	TRBV27	TRBJ2-7	ASSGATSVEQY
15	TRBV10-3	TRBJ2-4	ATYDQGQGGTKNIQY
14	TRBV2	TRBJ1-1	ASSVRTDTMNTEAF
11	TRBV2	TRBJ2-7	ASSEWRNYEQY
10	TRBV5-8	TRBJ2-5	ASSLVEETQY
16	TRBV4-2	TRBJ2-2	ASSELAGGRWDTGELF
16	TRBV15	TRBJ1-1	ATSREGDRGSSNTEAF
11	TRBV9	TRBJ2-1	ASSVGPHNEQF
15	TRBV11-2	TRBJ2-1	ASSPGRGRSSYNEQF
12	TRBV30	TRBJ2-1	AWSTGSPYNEQF
11	TRBV6-6	TRBJ2-2	ASTPGPPGELF
13	TRBV4-2	TRBJ1-2	ASSQKTGYSYGYT
14	TRBV28	TRBJ2-3	ASKLTLAVSTDTQY